The 8 T cell receptor beta chains below come from one sample, sequenced in a study of tumor-infiltrating lymphocytes in primary liver carcinoma. Production of TCR beta cDNA used around 500 ng total RNA together with a constant-region primer. Three-round nested multiplex PCR performed with slightly modified ARM-PCR produced the TCR beta libraries. The first two PCR rounds used TRBV1-TRBV30 primers with a Cbeta primer, roughly 10 cycles each. From the multiplex PCR reads, TCRdb called clonotypes with MiXCR, one entry per CDR3 protein. The profile covers nearly 200,000 distinct CDR3 sequences, with around three fifths appearing a single time and approximately 7% taken by the ten largest. The blood RNA (from unsorted whole blood) was obtained, and germline DNA was also extracted. The sample taken for sequencing was peripheral blood. The receptor set was obtained from a woman aged 55-75 years with primary liver carcinoma and hepatitis B virus infection.

This clonotype was counted a few times. V usage is TRBV28 and J usage is TRBJ2-1, with 7 positions matching TRBD2. Germline V CDR1 and CDR2: MDHEN, SYDVKM. The CDR3 covers 12 residues. The V segment lost 4 bases and the J segment 15 bases; nucleotides outside the gene matches: 9. In DNA, the CDR3 is TGTGCCAGCAGTTGGGGGGGGAAGCGGCCGTTCTTC. It is translated as CASSWGGKRPFF. Full variable domain (missing parts from reference TRBV28 and TRBJ2-1): DVKVTQSSRYLVKRTGEKVFLECVQDMDHENMFWYRQDPGLGLRLIYFSYDVKMKEKGDIPEGYSVSREKKERFSLILESASTNQTSMYLCASSWGGKRPFFGPGTRLTVL.

This clonotype was counted many times. The chain recombines TRBV6-1 with TRBJ2-5; tentatively, D is TRBD2 (6 bases). Germline CDR1 is MNHNS and CDR2 is SASEGT. The V end was cut by 1 base, the J end by 2 bases, with 14 bases between. The CDR3 runs 16 residues. The DNA of the CDR3 is TGTGCCAGCAGTGAAGTTCTGACTAGGTCACAAGAGACCCAGTACTTC. Residues: CASSEVLTRSQETQYF.

Of note for this clonotype: This may be a read error, as it is one base from a much larger clone. The rearrangement joins TRBV12-5 to TRBJ2-3; D ambiguous. V lost 5 bases and J lost 1, with 7 bases in between. Germline V gives CDR1 LGHNT, CDR2 FRNRAP. The CDR3 contains 13 residues. CDR3 nucleotides: TGTGCTAGTGGTCTTTACGGCACAGATACGCAGTATTTT. Amino acids: CASGLYGTDTQYF.

This clonotype was counted ten times or more. The rearrangement links TRBV29-1 to TRBJ1-4; 7 bases line up with TRBD1. V gave up 7 bases and J gave up 16 bases; unmatched junction bases: 12. This CDR3 comprises 11 residues. Looked up from germline, CDR1 is SQVTM and CDR2 is ANQGSEA. This CDR3 is CSALTGVSRFF. DNA of the CDR3: TGCAGCGCGCTCACAGGGGTTAGTCGGTTTTTT.

A note on this clonotype: A read error is possible here, since a much larger clone lies one base away. The chain carries TRBV29-1 and TRBJ2-1; TRBD2 matches at 16 bases. Germline V gene lookup returns CDR1 SQVTM and CDR2 ANQGSEA. The V gene end was trimmed by 6 bases and the J gene end by 9 bases; junction bases not matched to a gene: 8. CDR3 length: 15 amino acids. CDR3 bases: TGCAGCGTAGTCTACGGGACTAGCGGGAGGGTTGAGCAGTTCTTC. Its protein product is CSVVYGTSGRVEQFF.

The chain employs TRBV19 and TRBJ2-3; tentatively, D is TRBD2 (6 bases). Per germline, CDR1 LNHDA and CDR2 SQIVND (reference sequence). V was clipped by 10 bases and J by 1 base, with 15 bases between them. The CDR3 contains 14 residues. CDR3 loop: CATHGEAGTDTQYF. As DNA, the CDR3 is TGTGCCACCCACGGGGAGGCTGGCACAGATACGCAGTATTTT. The full variable domain, in which reference TRBV19 and TRBJ2-3 provide the parts outside the CDR3, is DGGITQSPKYLFRKEGQNVTLSCEQNLNHDAMYWYRQDPGQGLRLIYYSQIVNDFQKGDIAEGYSVSREKKESFPLTVTSAQKNPTAFYLCATHGEAGTDTQYFGPGTRLTVL.

This clonotype was picked up a small number of times. The rearrangement joins TRBV24-1 to TRBJ2-7; 10 nucleotides match TRBD1. Germline CDR1 reads KGHDR; CDR2 reads SFDVKD. This CDR3 is built from 15 residues. Trimming at V came to 8 bases and at J to 6 bases, leaving 12 bases not matched to a gene. CDR3 amino acids: CATTAAGTGVVEQYF. The CDR3 nucleotides read TGTGCCACCACCGCCGCCGGGACAGGGGTCGTCGAGCAGTACTTC.

This clonotype was counted at least ten times. This rearrangement joins TRBV4-1 to TRBJ2-3; D is perhaps TRBD2 (6 bases). The CDR3 loop spans 16 amino acids. The germline CDR1 and CDR2 sequences are MGHRA and YSYEKL. V dropped 1 base and J dropped 2 bases, with 13 bases sitting between them. CDR3 DNA sequence: TGCGCCAGCAGCCAAGTTCACGGGAGCCCCACAGATACGCAGTATTTT. It codes for CASSQVHGSPTDTQYF.